The entry below describes one T cell receptor beta chain. Its antigen remains unidentified. The PCR ran on 60 Vbeta and 13 Jbeta primers. The table came from immunoSEQ multiplex PCR; TCRdb's copy has only in-frame clones and leaves some out. The table lists 150,000 to 200,000 clones, roughly 86% of them singletons. The source of the sample is a study of cytomegalovirus exposure and HLA in healthy donors. Overall study context: Within an early data release were tens of millions of unique TCRs drawn from HLA-typed donors.

Regarding the study as a whole: Roughly uniform sequencing depth across donors was assumed, possibly incorrectly. Previously analyzed data showed that most TCR beta V segments were productive at a frequency of about 90% or about 30%.

V dropped 7 bases and J dropped 7; count of bases not matched to a gene: 5. The CDR3 sequence is 12 residues long. The germline CDR1 and CDR2 sequences are SGHRS and YFSETQ. The TCR was taken from a woman younger than 30 in good health and CMV-seronegative. The J gene is TRBJ2-1, the V gene TRBV5-1; 7 bases agree with TRBD2. Material: PBMCs. CDR3 DNA sequence: TGCGCCAGCGGGTCGGGGGGAAATGAGCAGTTCTTC. This translates into CASGSGGNEQFF.